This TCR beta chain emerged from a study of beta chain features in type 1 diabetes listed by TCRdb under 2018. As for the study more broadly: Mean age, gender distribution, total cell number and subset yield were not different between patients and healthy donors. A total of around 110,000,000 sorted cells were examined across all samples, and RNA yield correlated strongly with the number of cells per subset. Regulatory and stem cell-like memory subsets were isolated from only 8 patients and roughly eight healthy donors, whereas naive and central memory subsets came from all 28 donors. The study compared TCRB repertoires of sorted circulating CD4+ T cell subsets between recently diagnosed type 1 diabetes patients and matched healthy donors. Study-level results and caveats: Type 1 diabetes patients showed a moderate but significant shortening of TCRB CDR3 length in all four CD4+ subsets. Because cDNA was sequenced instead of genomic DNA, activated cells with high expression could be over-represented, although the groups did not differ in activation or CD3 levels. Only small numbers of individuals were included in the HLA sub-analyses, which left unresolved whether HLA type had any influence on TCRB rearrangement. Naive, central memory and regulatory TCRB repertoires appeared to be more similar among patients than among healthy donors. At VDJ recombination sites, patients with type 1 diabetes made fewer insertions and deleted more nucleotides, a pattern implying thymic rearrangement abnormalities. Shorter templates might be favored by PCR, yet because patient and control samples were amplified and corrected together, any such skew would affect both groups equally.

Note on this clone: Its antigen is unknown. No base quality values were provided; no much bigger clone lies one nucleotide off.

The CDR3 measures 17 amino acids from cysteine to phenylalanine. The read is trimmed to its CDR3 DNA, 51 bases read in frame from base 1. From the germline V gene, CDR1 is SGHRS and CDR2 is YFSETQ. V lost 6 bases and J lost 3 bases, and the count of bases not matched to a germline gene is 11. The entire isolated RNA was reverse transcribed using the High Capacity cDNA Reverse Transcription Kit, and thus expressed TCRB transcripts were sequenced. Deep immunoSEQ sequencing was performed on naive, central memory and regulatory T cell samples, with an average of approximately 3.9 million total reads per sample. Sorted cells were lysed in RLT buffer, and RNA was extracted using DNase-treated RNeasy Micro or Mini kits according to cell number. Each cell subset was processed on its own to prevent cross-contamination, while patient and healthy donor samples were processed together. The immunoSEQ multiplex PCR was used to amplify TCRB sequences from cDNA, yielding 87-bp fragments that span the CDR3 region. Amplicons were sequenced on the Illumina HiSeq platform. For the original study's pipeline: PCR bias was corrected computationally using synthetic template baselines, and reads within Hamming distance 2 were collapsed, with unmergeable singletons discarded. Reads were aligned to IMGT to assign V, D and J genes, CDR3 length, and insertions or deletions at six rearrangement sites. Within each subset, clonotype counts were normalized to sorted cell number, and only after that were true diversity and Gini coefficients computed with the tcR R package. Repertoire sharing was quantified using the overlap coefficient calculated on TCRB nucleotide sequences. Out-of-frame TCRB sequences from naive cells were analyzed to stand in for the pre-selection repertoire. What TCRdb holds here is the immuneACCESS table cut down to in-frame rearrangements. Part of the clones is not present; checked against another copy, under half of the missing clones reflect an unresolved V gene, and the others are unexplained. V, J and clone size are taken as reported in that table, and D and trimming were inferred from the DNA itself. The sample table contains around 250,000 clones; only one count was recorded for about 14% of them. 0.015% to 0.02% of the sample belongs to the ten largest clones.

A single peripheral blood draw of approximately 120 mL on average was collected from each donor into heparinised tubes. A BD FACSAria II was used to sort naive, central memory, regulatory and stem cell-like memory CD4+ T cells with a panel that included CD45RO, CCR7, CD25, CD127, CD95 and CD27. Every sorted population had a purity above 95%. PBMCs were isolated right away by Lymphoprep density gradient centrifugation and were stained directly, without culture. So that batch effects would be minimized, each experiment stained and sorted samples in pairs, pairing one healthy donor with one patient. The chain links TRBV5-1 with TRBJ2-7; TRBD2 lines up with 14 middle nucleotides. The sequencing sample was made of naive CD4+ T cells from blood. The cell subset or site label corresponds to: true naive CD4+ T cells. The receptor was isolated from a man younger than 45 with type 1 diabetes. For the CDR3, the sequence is CASTIGTSGSLGYEQYF. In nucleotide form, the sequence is TGCGCCAGCACCATCGGGACTAGCGGGAGTTTGGGCTACGAGCAGTACTTC.